This T cell receptor (beta chain) was identified during a study of T-cell memory formation after mild COVID-19. The CDR3 is 15 residues long. Germline V CDR1 and CDR2: LNHDA, SQIVND (reference sequence). V trimming: 4 bases; J trimming: 0 bases; junction bases outside the gene matches: 2. Study conclusions and caveats: Shrinking CD4+ clones resided mostly in CM and EM, and CD8+ ones in EMRA.

Barcoded TCR alpha and TCR beta cDNA libraries with UMIs came from 5'RACE using constant-segment primers. TCRdb re-called the 5' RACE reads with MiXCR, one entry per CDR3 protein. Seen here are roughly 130,000 distinct CDR3 sequences, approximately 6.2% observed once, and the top ten hold 2.2%. Points on this clonotype: Its antigen is not known.

The receptor comes from an adult woman who had mild COVID-19 (a few samples of this study predate the infection). Cell type and time point are not known. This rearrangement joins TRBV19 to TRBJ2-2; 7 bases line up with TRBD1. The sample was PBMCs or a T cell subset sorted from them (not recorded which). CDR3 sequence reads: CASSSQGANTGELFF. The CDR3 region has the DNA TGTGCCAGTAGTAGCCAGGGGGCGAACACCGGGGAGCTGTTTTTT.